These 15 T cell receptor beta chains share one sample of origin, sequenced in a study of CD4 T cells in relation to SARS-CoV-2 and coronaviruses (dated by TCRdb to the early 2020s). Their target antigens are unknown. Libraries were prepared through the immunoSEQ multiplex PCR assay. In its TCRdb copy, this immuneACCESS table keeps in-frame sequences only and misses some clones. Where compared with another copy, unresolved V genes explain less than half of these, and the others have no known cause. This sample gives roughly 20,000 clones in total; about 77% of them show up just once. 19% of the sample is taken by the ten largest. CD4+ T cells from unexposed donors were collected before the COVID-19 pandemic (2011-2018). After about 10 days of culture, CD4+ T cells were isolated with the EasySep CD4+ T cell isolation kit. The source material was CD4+ T cells from PBMCs, cultured in vitro. The receptors shown here come from a human donor in good health.

This clone is medium-sized within its sample. The chain employs TRBV30 and TRBJ1-2; TRBD1 might be the D (6 bases). In germline, CDR1 is GTSNPN, CDR2 SVGIG (reference sequence). The CDR3 has 13 residues. V lost 3 bases and J lost 6, with 14 bases in between. CDR3 protein: CAWRTDRRDGYTF. The CDR3, as DNA: TGTGCCTGGAGAACGGACAGACGAGATGGCTACACCTTC.

This rearrangement joins TRBV12-5 to TRBJ1-5; D is unclear. The CDR3 is 15 amino acids. V lost 6 bases to trimming and J lost 1 base, with 13 bases between them. Per germline, CDR1 LGHNT and CDR2 FRNRAP. CDR3 in DNA: TGTGCTAGTGGCCCGAGCGGGGTCAGCAATCAGCCCCAGCATTTT. Amino acids: CASGPSGVSNQPQHF. The whole variable domain, filled in from reference TRBV12-5 and TRBJ1-5, reads DARVTQTPRHKVTEMGQEVTMRCQPILGHNTVFWYRQTMMQGLELLAYFRNRAPLDDSGMPKDRFSAEMPDATLATLKIQPSEPRDSAVYFCASGPSGVSNQPQHFGDGTRLSIL.

This clone was seen only a few times. V gene TRBV2 combines with J gene TRBJ1-5; 8 bases agree with TRBD1. The germline V gene encodes CDR1 SNHLY and CDR2 FYNNEI. With 4 bases clipped from V and 9 bases from J, the junction kept 2 bases outside the gene matches. CDR3 length equals 12 residues. The DNA of the CDR3 is TGTGCCAGCAGTGTCGACAGGGGGCCCCAGCATTTT. Its translation is CASSVDRGPQHF.

This clone was recorded only once. The genes are TRBV5-1 and TRBJ1-5; maybe TRBD1 (5 bases). Germline lookup yields CDR1 SGHRS and CDR2 YFSETQ. The CDR3 is made up of 13 amino acids. Trimming removed 3 bases at V and 8 bases at J, with 12 bases between. Here the CDR3 reads CASSSRLGEPQHF. CDR3 DNA sequence: TGCGCCAGCAGCTCTCGATTAGGGGAGCCCCAGCATTTT.

The chain uses TRBV5-1 and TRBJ1-2; D gene unclear. Looked up from germline, CDR1 is SGHRS and CDR2 is YFSETQ. V was cut by 4 bases and J by 5 bases, with 9 bases left in between. This CDR3 spans 12 amino acids. CDR3 sequence reads: CASSAGTYGYTF. The CDR3 DNA follows: TGCGCCAGCAGCGCGGGAACTTATGGCTACACCTTC.

DNA for the CDR3: TGTGCCAGCAGGCTACGGACAGGGGCGACCATTAGCTCCTACAATGAGCAGTTCTTC. It encodes CASRLRTGATISSYNEQFF. The chain recombines TRBV27 with TRBJ2-1; 9 bases match TRBD1. In germline, CDR1 is MNHEY, CDR2 SMNVEV (reference sequence). This CDR3 contains 19 residues. The junction had 15 bases not matched to a gene; V was cut back by 6 bases and J by 0 bases.

The V and J genes are TRBV30 and TRBJ2-1; 9 positions agree with TRBD2. This CDR3 has 15 residues. Germline V CDR1 and CDR2: GTSNPN, SVGIG (reference sequence). V shed 1 base, J shed 6 bases, and the junction held 7 bases outside the gene matches. CDR3 in amino acids: CAWSGSGSLRNEQFF. CDR3 bases: TGTGCCTGGAGTGGTAGCGGGAGTCTTCGCAATGAGCAGTTCTTC. Full variable domain (rest looked up from reference TRBV30 and TRBJ2-1): SQTIHQWPATLVQPVGSPLSLECTVEGTSNPNLYWYRQAAGRGLQLLFYSVGIGQISSEVPQNLSASRPQDRQFILSSKKLLLSDSGFYLCAWSGSGSLRNEQFFGPGTRLTVL.

The chain employs TRBV23-1 and TRBJ2-3; possible D gene TRBD1, 5 bases. TRBV23-1 is annotated as an ORF whose role is uncertain. V lost 2 bases, J lost 0 bases, and 21 bases lay in between. The CDR3 contains 19 residues. The CDR3 DNA reads as TGCGCCAGCAGTCAAGGTGGAAGGACAAATCATTCTAGCACAGATACGCAGTATTTT. It translates to CASSQGGRTNHSSTDTQYF.

This sequence joins TRBV5-1 and TRBJ2-3, with TRBD2 matching 9 bases. V was clipped by 3 bases and J by 1 base; unmatched bases: 3. From germline, CDR1 is SGHRS and CDR2 YFSETQ. CDR3 length: 15 residues. CDR3 DNA sequence: TGCGCCAGCAGCTCATTAGCGGGGGGCACAGATACGCAGTATTTT. It yields the protein CASSSLAGGTDTQYF.

This chain links TRBV2 with TRBJ1-1; a possible D gene is TRBD1 (5 bases). The CDR3 is 12 residues long. Germline V gene sequence: CDR1 SNHLY, CDR2 FYNNEI. The germline V and J ends were trimmed by 4 bases and 3 bases, with 6 bases remaining between them. The CDR3 protein is CASSAGDTEAFF. The CDR3, as DNA: TGTGCCAGCAGTGCGGGGGACACTGAAGCTTTCTTT.

The chain uses TRBV6-2 or TRBV6-3 and TRBJ2-3; D is undetermined. V gave up 0 bases and J gave up 4 bases, with 8 bases separating them. The germline gives CDR1 MNHEY, CDR2 SVGEGT. The CDR3 totals 14 residues. CDR3 nucleotide sequence: TGTGCCAGCAGTTACTCCGACTCCTCAGATACGCAGTATTTT. Amino acids: CASSYSDSSDTQYF.

The rearrangement joins TRBV25-1 to TRBJ2-2; 8 positions match TRBD1. The CDR3 is made up of 15 amino acids. The germline V gene has CDR1 MGHDK and CDR2 SYGVNS. The trim removed 4 bases at V and 5 bases at J, leaving 6 bases unmatched. The CDR3 spells CASSGAGTGTGELFF. DNA of the CDR3: TGTGCCAGCAGTGGGGCCGGGACAGGAACCGGGGAGCTGTTTTTT.

The gene calls are TRBV6-1 and TRBJ1-2; D unresolved. Germline lookup yields CDR1 MNHNS and CDR2 SASEGT. CDR3 size: 12 residues. The V gene lost 2 bases and the J gene lost 7 bases, with 8 bases spanning the gap. CDR3 in DNA: TGTGCCAGCAGTGAATTAGGACTTGGCTACACCTTC. The encoded protein is CASSELGLGYTF.

The table lists this clone with a count of one. The gene calls are TRBV19 and TRBJ1-1; 7 nucleotides align to TRBD1. The V gene end was trimmed by 7 bases and the J gene end by 0 bases; junction bases not matched to a gene: 8. The germline CDR1 and CDR2 sequences are LNHDA and SQIVND (reference sequence). The CDR3 contains 15 residues. The CDR3 nucleotides are TGTGCCAGTAAAAAACAGGGGAGGATGAACACTGAAGCTTTCTTT. Residues: CASKKQGRMNTEAFF.

V and J are TRBV7-2 and TRBJ2-4; D perhaps matches TRBD1 (5 bases). Germline lookup yields CDR1 SGHTA and CDR2 FQGNSA. The CDR3 totals 16 residues. V shed 5 bases and J shed 1 base, with 15 bases lying between them. The CDR3 DNA reads as TGTGCCAGCAGCGCGTCAGGGTCGATGGCCAAAAACATTCAGTACTTC. Translation: CASSASGSMAKNIQYF.